This is a list of T cell receptor beta chains from one sample in a study of control samples from healthy donors and cancer patients. This table comes from immunoSEQ multiplex PCR, and its TCRdb copy is limited to in-frame clones, with some not included. Among 130,000 or so clones, 89% were seen once, and the ten largest hold roughly 8%. What was sequenced was PBMCs. Receptor source: a man in his fifties with head and neck cancer. Each CDR3 is given with its conserved first and last residue. D genes are given only for firm matches. Only some rows state a clone size, as once, few, many or a class for expanded clones.

clone_size	v_call	d_call	j_call	cdr3_aa	cdr3_nt
.	TRBV19	.	TRBJ1-2	CASTRKPGLAANYGYTF	TGTGCCAGTACCAGAAAACCGGGCCTTGCCGCTAACTATGGCTACACCTTC
.	TRBV4-2	.	TRBJ2-3	CASSQDRRGDPTDTQYF	TGTGCCAGCAGCCAAGATAGGCGTGGAGATCCCACAGATACGCAGTATTTT
.	TRBV4-2	TRBD2	TRBJ2-1	CASSPKTGTSGGLVDEQFF	TGTGCCAGCAGCCCCAAAACCGGGACTAGCGGGGGCCTAGTGGATGAGCAGTTCTTC
.	TRBV4-2	.	TRBJ1-2	CASSPYALLAYGYTF	TGTGCCAGCAGCCCTTACGCCCTCCTGGCCTATGGCTACACCTTC
.	TRBV29-1	.	TRBJ2-1	CSVEDSSSYNEQFF	TGCAGCGTTGAAGACAGTAGCTCCTACAATGAGCAGTTCTTC
.	TRBV7-3	TRBD1	TRBJ2-1	CASSQHAGTGYNEQFF	TGTGCCAGCAGCCAACATGCGGGGACAGGGTACAATGAGCAGTTCTTC
once	TRBV4-1	TRBD1	TRBJ2-7	CASSQDRRTGLSYEQYF	TGCGCCAGCAGCCAAGACCGTCGGACAGGCCTTTCCTACGAGCAGTACTTC
.	TRBV14	.	TRBJ2-1	CASSRRWALDNEQFF	TGTGCCAGCAGTCGAAGGTGGGCTCTGGACAATGAGCAGTTCTTC
.	TRBV30	TRBD1	TRBJ1-5	CALNSGTGGFGNQPQHF	TGTGCCTTAAATTCGGGGACAGGGGGTTTTGGCAATCAGCCCCAGCATTTT
once	TRBV5-1	TRBD1	TRBJ2-5	CASSTGTEETQYF	TGCGCCAGCAGCACCGGGACAGAAGAGACCCAGTACTTC
.	TRBV11-2	TRBD2	TRBJ2-1	CASSLDLRAGGPGDNEQFF	TGTGCCAGCAGCTTAGATCTGAGAGCGGGGGGGCCAGGCGACAATGAGCAGTTCTTC
.	TRBV6-5	.	TRBJ2-5	CASSLRTGKETQYF	TGTGCCAGCAGCTTGAGGACGGGGAAAGAGACCCAGTACTTC
.	TRBV4-1	.	TRBJ2-1	CASSQEVSSYNEQFF	TGCGCCAGCAGCCAAGAGGTGAGCTCCTACAATGAGCAGTTCTTC
.	TRBV5-1	.	TRBJ2-5	CASSLGAGVAQETQYF	TGCGCCAGCAGCTTAGGGGCAGGGGTCGCTCAAGAGACCCAGTACTTC
.	TRBV6-1	.	TRBJ2-5	CASSEGVSRWQETQYF	TGTGCCAGCAGTGAAGGAGTCTCCCGGTGGCAAGAGACCCAGTACTTC
.	TRBV5-6	.	TRBJ2-4	CASSLGGSKNIQYF	TGTGCCAGCAGCTTGGGCGGATCCAAAAACATTCAGTACTTC
once	TRBV25-1	TRBD1	TRBJ1-2	CASSCPLTGSFIYGYTF	TGTGCCAGCAGTTGCCCATTGACAGGGTCATTTATCTATGGCTACACCTTC
few	TRBV10-2	.	TRBJ2-7	CASSEATAGEQYF	TGCGCCAGCAGTGAAGCGACCGCAGGCGAGCAGTACTTC
.	TRBV6-4	TRBD1	TRBJ2-3	CASSDSGDRGTDTQYF	TGTGCCAGCAGTGACTCAGGGGACAGGGGCACAGATACGCAGTATTTT
.	TRBV20-1	TRBD1	TRBJ1-2	CSASQGAYYGYTF	TGCAGTGCTAGTCAGGGGGCTTACTATGGCTACACCTTC
.	TRBV7-9	.	TRBJ2-1	CASSIDSNEQFF	TGTGCCAGCAGCATAGACAGCAATGAGCAGTTCTTC
.	TRBV7-2	.	TRBJ2-7	CASKSDAVSYEQYF	TGTGCCAGCAAATCTGACGCAGTATCCTACGAGCAGTACTTC
.	TRBV27	.	TRBJ1-1	CASSLGGLNTEAFF	TGTGCCAGCAGTTTAGGGGGCCTGAACACTGAAGCTTTCTTT
.	TRBV15	.	TRBJ2-7	CATSRDRTNPREQYF	TGTGCCACCAGCAGAGATCGGACTAATCCGCGCGAGCAGTACTTC
few	TRBV28	TRBD1	TRBJ2-5	CASSRGQGAEETQYF	TGTGCCAGCAGCCGTGGACAGGGGGCTGAAGAGACCCAGTACTTC
.	TRBV13	TRBD2	TRBJ2-1	CASSLGAGGRDEQFF	TGTGCCAGCAGCTTGGGAGCGGGAGGCAGGGATGAGCAGTTCTTC
.	TRBV10-3	TRBD1	TRBJ2-7	CAIMTGTGGYEQYF	TGTGCCATCATGACCGGGACAGGGGGTTACGAGCAGTACTTC
.	TRBV15	.	TRBJ1-1	CATSRDPGTGRTEAFF	TGTGCCACCAGCAGAGATCCGGGAACAGGGCGAACTGAAGCTTTCTTT
once	TRBV6-5	.	TRBJ1-6	CATYSPPGDSPLHF	TGTGCCACCTACTCCCCACCGGGGGATTCACCCCTCCACTTT
.	TRBV12-3/TRBV12-4	.	TRBJ2-1	CASSFSGEQFF	TGTGCCAGCAGTTTTAGCGGTGAGCAGTTCTTC
.	TRBV15	.	TRBJ1-5	CATSSLRYSNQPQHF	TGTGCCACCAGCAGTCTGAGGTATAGCAATCAGCCCCAGCATTTT
.	TRBV19	.	TRBJ1-5	CASSPGTVTQPQHF	TGTGCCAGTAGTCCCGGGACGGTTACTCAGCCCCAGCATTTT
.	TRBV2	.	TRBJ1-5	CASSEQAPSNQPQHF	TGTGCCAGCAGTGAACAGGCCCCTAGCAATCAGCCCCAGCATTTT
.	TRBV28	.	TRBJ1-6	CASSLSGSPLHF	TGTGCCAGCAGTTTGAGTGGTTCACCCCTCCACTTT
.	TRBV4-2	TRBD2	TRBJ2-3	CASSQGAGGADTQYF	TGTGCCAGCAGCCAAGGAGCGGGGGGTGCGGATACGCAGTATTTT
.	TRBV6-5	TRBD1	TRBJ1-2	CASTDRGGDGYTF	TGTGCCAGCACCGACAGGGGGGGAGATGGCTACACCTTC
.	TRBV13	TRBD1	TRBJ1-1	CASSFGRGPTEAFF	TGTGCCAGCAGCTTTGGCAGGGGGCCCACTGAAGCTTTCTTT
.	TRBV6-5	TRBD1	TRBJ2-7	CASSPTTGGAYEQYF	TGTGCCAGCAGTCCTACGACAGGGGGCGCCTACGAGCAGTACTTC
.	TRBV30	.	TRBJ1-3	CAWSLGGTNSGNTIYF	TGTGCCTGGAGTTTGGGGGGGACCAACTCTGGAAACACCATATATTTT
.	TRBV7-2	.	TRBJ2-1	CASSLAQGSYNEQFF	TGTGCCAGCAGCTTAGCGCAGGGATCCTACAATGAGCAGTTCTTC
.	TRBV28	.	TRBJ1-2	CASRRGTSGGYGYTF	TGTGCCAGCAGACGCGGGACGTCTGGTGGGTATGGCTACACCTTC
.	TRBV7-6	TRBD2	TRBJ2-1	CASSVEAGELNEQFF	TGTGCCAGCAGCGTTGAAGCGGGAGAGCTCAATGAGCAGTTCTTC
.	TRBV6-5	.	TRBJ1-2	CASSDPGGVDGYTF	TGTGCCAGCAGCGACCCGGGAGGGGTCGATGGCTACACCTTC
few	TRBV7-9	TRBD2	TRBJ2-2	CASSSGLAGARDPGELFF	TGTGCCAGCAGCTCGGGACTAGCGGGGGCCAGGGACCCCGGGGAGCTGTTTTTT
.	TRBV10-3	.	TRBJ1-1	CAISETDVRNTEAFF	TGTGCCATCAGTGAGACCGACGTCCGGAACACTGAAGCTTTCTTT
.	TRBV19	.	TRBJ1-5	CASSARRDSRSQHF	TGTGCCAGTAGTGCACGGCGAGACAGCCGGTCCCAGCATTTT
.	TRBV19	TRBD1	TRBJ2-1	CASSTGQLKQFF	TGTGCCAGTAGTACGGGACAGCTTAAGCAGTTCTTC
.	TRBV4-2	.	TRBJ2-3	CASSQDPLATDTQYF	TGTGCCAGCAGCCAAGATCCCCTAGCCACAGATACGCAGTATTTT
.	TRBV5-6	.	TRBJ2-1	CASSGLPKLNEQFF	TGTGCCAGCAGCGGACTCCCTAAACTCAATGAGCAGTTCTTC